A single sample gave rise to the 27 T cell receptor beta chains below, sequenced in a study of OX40 agonist ivuxolimab in advanced cancers. This table comes from immunoSEQ multiplex PCR, and its TCRdb copy is limited to in-frame clones, with some not included. Here the sample spans some 41,000 clones, roughly 90% being singletons. The sample was CD4+ or CD8+ T cells sorted from blood, taken in a trial of the OX40 agonist ivuxolimab. The receptors shown here come from an adult with an advanced solid tumor such as melanoma, head and neck, liver or kidney cancer.

The rearrangement joins TRBV19 to TRBJ2-2; D call uncertain. Germline assignment: CDR1 LNHDA and CDR2 SQIVND (reference sequence). Trimming cost V 6 bases and J 7 bases, with 15 bases left between them. CDR3 length equals 14 residues. This CDR3 reads CASRALGPRGELFF. CDR3 nucleotide sequence: TGTGCCAGTAGGGCCTTAGGGCCTCGCGGGGAGCTGTTTTTT.

V is TRBV9 and J is TRBJ1-2, with D possibly being TRBD1 (5 bases). The CDR3 is 13 amino acids. In germline, CDR1 is SGDLS, CDR2 YYNGEE. V was trimmed by 4 bases and J by 2 bases, leaving 9 bases between them. The CDR3 nucleotides read TGTGCCAGCAGCCGAGGGGTAAACTATGGCTACACCTTC. The encoded protein is CASSRGVNYGYTF.

The rearrangement joins TRBV28 to TRBJ1-6; D unclear. The CDR3 totals 16 residues. CDR1 is MDHEN, CDR2 SYDVKM, per germline. V gave up 0 bases and J gave up 3 bases, with 9 bases separating them. The CDR3 DNA reads TGTGCCAGCAGTTTATGGTCGGATGACTATAATTCACCCCTCCACTTT. Its translation is CASSLWSDDYNSPLHF.

This clone was seen only a few times. The rearrangement joins TRBV7-2 to TRBJ1-3; TRBD1 matches at 7 bases. Germline CDR1 SGHTA, CDR2 FQGNSA. CDR3 length equals 14 residues. V was pared by 4 bases and J by 3 bases, with 3 bases of the junction left unmatched. The CDR3 nucleotides are TGTGCCAGCAGCTCCCGGACAGGTGGAAACACCATATATTTT. Its protein is CASSSRTGGNTIYF. Together with reference TRBV7-2 and TRBJ1-3, the CDR3 gives the full variable domain: GAGVSQSPSNKVTEKGKDVELRCDPISGHTALYWYRQSLGQGLEFLIYFQGNSAPDKSGLPSDRFSAERTGGSVSTLTIQRTQQEDSAVYLCASSSRTGGNTIYFGEGSWLTVV.

The rearrangement uses TRBV9 and TRBJ2-2, with D uncertain. Trimming removed 0 bases at V and 3 bases at J, with 6 bases between. CDR1 and CDR2 (germline): SGDLS, YYNGEE. CDR3 length: 14 residues. The CDR3 region is CASSVVGDTGELFF. DNA for the CDR3: TGTGCCAGCAGCGTAGTTGGGGACACCGGGGAGCTGTTTTTT.

V gene TRBV6-4 combines with J gene TRBJ2-6; 8 bases fit TRBD1. Looked up from germline, CDR1 is MRHNA and CDR2 is SNTAGT. The CDR3 runs to 20 residues. J was trimmed by 0 bases and V by 0 bases; bases with no gene match: 10. The CDR3 sequence is CASSDSEGRGHNSGANVLTF. The CDR3 bases are TGTGCCAGCAGTGACTCTGAGGGCAGGGGGCACAACTCTGGGGCCAACGTCCTGACTTTC.

This clone was counted once. The gene calls are TRBV7-2 and TRBJ2-5; 10 bases are shared with TRBD2. Unmatched junction bases numbered 14, after V lost 8 bases and J lost 5 bases. The CDR3 is made up of 16 amino acids. CDR1 is SGHTA, CDR2 FQGNSA, per germline. This CDR3 is CASWLAGGPPGETQYF. CDR3 in DNA: TGTGCCAGCTGGTTAGCGGGGGGTCCTCCTGGGGAGACCCAGTACTTC.

V gene TRBV7-2 combines with J gene TRBJ1-3; weak D call: TRBD1 (5 bases). The CDR3 loop spans 15 amino acids. The V end lost 5 bases, the J end lost 0 bases, and 11 bases lay between the germline ends. Looked up from germline, CDR1 is SGHTA and CDR2 is FQGNSA. In DNA form, the CDR3 reads TGTGCCAGCAGCGGGACTCGGAGCTCTGGAAACACCATATATTTT. Protein product: CASSGTRSSGNTIYF.

This chain connects TRBV11-2 to TRBJ2-7; TRBD1 aligns across 8 bases. The CDR3 is 14 residues long. Germline values: CDR1 SGHAT, CDR2 FQNNGV. Unmatched junction bases numbered 3, after V lost 0 bases and J lost 5 bases. CDR3 in DNA: TGTGCCAGCAGCTTAGATCAGGGGGCGGACGAGCAGTACTTC. This encodes CASSLDQGADEQYF.

This clone was detected only once. One end of the junction is discordant with germline, which a read error may explain. The rearrangement joins TRBV5-4 to TRBJ1-2; no clear D gene. CDR1 and CDR2 from the germline V gene are SGHNT and YYREEE (reference sequence). The CDR3 extends over 15 amino acids. This CDR3 reads CASSLASVASYGYTF. The CDR3 bases are TGTGCCAGCAGCTTGGCGTCCGTAGCTAGCTATGGCTACACCTTT.

This clone was counted a single time. This chain links TRBV2 with TRBJ1-2; possibly TRBD1 for D (6 bases). With 6 bases removed from V and 7 bases from J, the gap between germline ends came to 12 bases. Per the germline V gene, CDR1 is SNHLY and CDR2 is FYNNEI. The CDR3 totals 12 residues. CDR3 nucleotide sequence: TGTGCCAGCAGACAGGGTCTATTTGGCTACACCTTC. It specifies CASRQGLFGYTF.

The CDR3 DNA is TGCAGCGTCGGTGACTCTGGGGCCAACGTCCTGACTTTC. It specifies CSVGDSGANVLTF. The chain combines TRBV29-1 with TRBJ2-6; D uncertain. The CDR3 covers 13 residues. V was trimmed by 6 bases and J by 0 bases, leaving 6 bases between them. The germline CDR1 and CDR2 sequences are SQVTM and ANQGSEA.

The V gene is TRBV7-9, the J gene TRBJ2-7; 8 nucleotides match TRBD1. CDR1 is SEHNR, CDR2 FQNEAQ, per germline (reference sequence). V lost 0 bases and J lost 0; bases outside the gene matches: 4. The CDR3 spans 16 residues. CDR3: CASSLALGQDSYEQYF. CDR3 DNA sequence: TGTGCCAGCAGCTTAGCGCTGGGACAGGACTCCTACGAGCAGTACTTC.

This clone was observed once. The chain carries TRBV19 and TRBJ1-1; D is unresolved. The CDR3 spans 18 residues. Germline CDR1 reads LNHDA; CDR2 reads SQIVND (reference sequence). Trimming removed 4 bases at V and 1 base at J, with 22 bases between. The CDR3 reads CASSSGGMGGLGNTEAFF. CDR3 nucleotides: TGTGCCAGTAGTAGCGGAGGGATGGGAGGACTCGGGAACACTGAAGCTTTCTTT.

The CDR3 here is CASSKRGAGAERTDTQYF. Here the CDR3 DNA reads TGTGCCAGCAGCAAAAGGGGAGCGGGGGCTGAGAGGACAGATACGCAGTATTTT. The rearrangement uses TRBV21-1 and TRBJ2-3; TRBD2 was called by the table and not checked on the DNA. TRBV21-1 has pseudogene status. The CDR3 sequence is 18 residues long.

The genes are TRBV5-1 and TRBJ1-1; 7 bases map to TRBD1. The V and J ends lost 2 bases and 3 bases, in that order; junction bases with no gene match: 7. Germline assignment: CDR1 SGHRS and CDR2 YFSETQ. The CDR3 has 15 residues. This CDR3 reads CASSLRQGRDTEAFF. The CDR3 nucleotides read TGCGCCAGCAGCTTAAGACAGGGCAGAGACACTGAAGCTTTCTTT.

The chain links TRBV9 to TRBJ2-1; D unclear. This CDR3 spans 16 amino acids. The germline gives CDR1 SGDLS, CDR2 YYNGEE. V gave up 0 bases and J gave up 0 bases, with 10 bases separating them. Written as DNA, the CDR3 is TGTGCCAGCAGCGTAGGGCTCATAAACTCCTACAATGAGCAGTTCTTC. It yields the protein CASSVGLINSYNEQFF.

The V and J genes are TRBV11-3 and TRBJ2-7; D call uncertain. The CDR3 length is 12 residues. Trimming cost V 2 bases and J 0 bases, with 2 bases left between them. Germline assignment: CDR1 SGHNT and CDR2 YENEEA. For the CDR3, the DNA is TGTGCCAGCAGCTTAAACTCCTACGAGCAGTACTTC. Amino acids: CASSLNSYEQYF.

V gene TRBV5-1 combines with J gene TRBJ2-3; 9 nucleotides agree with TRBD1. This CDR3 spans 14 amino acids. With V trimmed by 4 bases and J by 6 bases, 6 bases remained unmatched. The germline V gene has CDR1 SGHRS and CDR2 YFSETQ. CDR3: CASSPGQGLDTQYF. The CDR3, as DNA: TGCGCCAGCAGCCCCGGACAGGGGTTGGATACGCAGTATTTT. The variable domain in full, completed from reference TRBV5-1 and TRBJ2-3, reads KAGVTQTPRYLIKTRGQQVTLSCSPISGHRSVSWYQQTPGQGLQFLFEYFSETQRNKGNFPGRFSGRQFSNSRSEMNVSTLELGDSALYLCASSPGQGLDTQYFGPGTRLTVL.

The J gene is TRBJ1-3, the V gene TRBV7-8, with D hard to call. The CDR3 consists of 13 residues. Germline CDR1 SGHVS, CDR2 FQNEAQ. The ends were cut back, 6 bases at V and 1 base at J, with 7 bases in the middle. CDR3 sequence: CASRPGSGNTIYF. The CDR3 bases are TGTGCCAGCAGACCCGGGTCTGGAAACACCATATATTTT.

This chain connects TRBV21-1 to TRBJ2-7; the table names TRBD2, a call not compared with the DNA. TRBV21-1 is a listed pseudogene. This CDR3 spans 12 amino acids. The DNA for the CDR3 is TGTGCACCAACGCGGGGCTCCTACGAGCAGTACTTC. Encoded protein: CAPTRGSYEQYF.

The chain is built from TRBV7-2 and TRBJ2-3; no clear D. CDR3 length equals 16 residues. V shed 0 bases and J shed 0 bases, with 10 bases lying between them. CDR1 and CDR2 from the germline V gene are SGHTA and FQGNSA. CDR3 in amino acids: CASSLAGSPSTDTQYF. DNA of the CDR3: TGTGCCAGCAGCTTAGCGGGATCTCCTAGCACAGATACGCAGTATTTT.

This clone was seen only a few times. The chain has TRBV5-4 and TRBJ1-1; possibly TRBD1 for D (5 bases). The V end was cut by 5 bases, the J end by 3 bases, with 14 bases between. Germline V gene lookup returns CDR1 SGHNT and CDR2 YYREEE (reference sequence). This CDR3 region has 14 residues. CDR3 residues: CASRIQVRDTEAFF. The CDR3 nucleotides are TGTGCCAGCAGGATACAGGTCAGGGACACTGAAGCTTTCTTT.

The J gene is TRBJ1-2, the V gene TRBV7-2; D might be TRBD1 (6 bases). The germline gives CDR1 SGHTA, CDR2 FQGNSA. Trimming took off 0 bases at V and 4 bases at J, with 21 bases between the two ends. This CDR3 region has 18 residues. The CDR3 protein is CASSLAGTGGVGVYGYTF. The DNA of the CDR3 is TGTGCCAGCAGCTTAGCGGGGACGGGGGGCGTGGGGGTCTATGGCTACACCTTC.

This clone occurred once. This chain connects TRBV7-6 to TRBJ2-3, with TRBD1 matching over 9 bases. V dropped 0 bases and J dropped 1; count of bases not matched to a gene: 8. Germline values: CDR1 SGHVS, CDR2 FNYEAQ. The CDR3 has 18 amino acids. CDR3 amino acids: CASSLAFRRQGGTDTQYF. The CDR3 coding sequence is TGTGCCAGCAGCTTAGCGTTTCGTAGACAGGGGGGCACAGATACGCAGTATTTT.

The rearrangement links TRBV2 to TRBJ2-7, with TRBD1 matching 9 bases. The CDR3 totals 12 residues. Germline V gene sequence: CDR1 SNHLY, CDR2 FYNNEI. The V segment lost 11 bases and the J segment 3 bases; nucleotides outside the gene matches: 5. Here the CDR3 DNA reads TGTGCCTCGTCGGACAGGGGCTACGAGCAGTACTTC. Translating it yields CASSDRGYEQYF.

The chain uses TRBV19 and TRBJ1-2, with D perhaps matching TRBD1 (5 bases). The CDR3 loop spans 11 amino acids. Trimming removed 8 bases from V and 2 bases from J, with 6 bases in between. Germline assignment: CDR1 LNHDA and CDR2 SQIVND (reference sequence). The CDR3 coding sequence is TGTGCCAGTGGGACCAACTATGGCTACACCTTC. As protein: CASGTNYGYTF.